This T cell receptor beta chain derives from a study of T cell responses to AZD1222 COVID-19 vaccine. The CDR3 is made up of 16 amino acids. Germline V gene sequence: CDR1 SGHAT, CDR2 FQNNGV. V dropped 5 bases and J dropped 2; count of bases not matched to a gene: 7. A single count supports this clone. Method: immunoSEQ multiplex PCR; TCRdb's copy keeps in-frame clones and lacks some. Altogether tens of thousands of clones are present, 85% to 90% being singletons, with the ten largest covering approximately 5.4%. The sequence came from an adult in good health. V usage is TRBV11-2 and J usage is TRBJ2-1, with TRBD2 identical over 9 bases. Here the sequenced sample was peripheral blood, taken on day 0 of AZD1222 vaccination. Here the CDR3 DNA reads TGTGCCAGCAGCCCAGCGGGGGGAACCCCCTACAATGAGCAGTTCTTC. Amino acids: CASSPAGGTPYNEQFF.